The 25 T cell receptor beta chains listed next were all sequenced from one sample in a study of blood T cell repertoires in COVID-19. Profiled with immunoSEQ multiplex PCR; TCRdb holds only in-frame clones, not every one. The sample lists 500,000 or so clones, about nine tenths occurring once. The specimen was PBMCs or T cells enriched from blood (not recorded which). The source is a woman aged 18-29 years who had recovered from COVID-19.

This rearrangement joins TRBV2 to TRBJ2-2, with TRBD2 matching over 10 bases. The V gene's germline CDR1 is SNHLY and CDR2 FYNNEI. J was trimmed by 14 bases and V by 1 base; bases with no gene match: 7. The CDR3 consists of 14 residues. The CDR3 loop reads CASSEGLAGVKLFF. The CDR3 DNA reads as TGTGCCAGCAGTGAAGGTCTAGCGGGGGTGAAACTGTTTTTT.

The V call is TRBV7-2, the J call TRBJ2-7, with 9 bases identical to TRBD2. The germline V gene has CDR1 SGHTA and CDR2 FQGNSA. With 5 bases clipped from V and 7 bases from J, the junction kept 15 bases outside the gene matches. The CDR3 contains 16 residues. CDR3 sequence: CASSPGAGGLVREQYF. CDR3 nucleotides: TGTGCCAGCAGCCCAGGAGCGGGGGGCCTTGTCAGAGAGCAGTACTTC.

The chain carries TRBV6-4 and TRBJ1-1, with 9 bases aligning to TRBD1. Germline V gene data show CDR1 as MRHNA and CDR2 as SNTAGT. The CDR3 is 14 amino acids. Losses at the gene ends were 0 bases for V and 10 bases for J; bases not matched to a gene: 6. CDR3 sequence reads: CASSDSGTGWRAFF. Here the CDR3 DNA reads TGTGCCAGCAGTGACTCAGGGACAGGGTGGAGAGCTTTCTTT.

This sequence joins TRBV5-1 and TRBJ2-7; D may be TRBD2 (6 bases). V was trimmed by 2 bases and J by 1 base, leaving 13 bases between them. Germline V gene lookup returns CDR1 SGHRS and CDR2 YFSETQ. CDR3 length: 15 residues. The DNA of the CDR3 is TGCGCCAGCAGCTTCGGACTATTTGGTTCCTACGAGCAGTACTTC. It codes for CASSFGLFGSYEQYF. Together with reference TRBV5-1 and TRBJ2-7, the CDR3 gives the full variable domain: KAGVTQTPRYLIKTRGQQVTLSCSPISGHRSVSWYQQTPGQGLQFLFEYFSETQRNKGNFPGRFSGRQFSNSRSEMNVSTLELGDSALYLCASSFGLFGSYEQYFGPGTRLTVT.

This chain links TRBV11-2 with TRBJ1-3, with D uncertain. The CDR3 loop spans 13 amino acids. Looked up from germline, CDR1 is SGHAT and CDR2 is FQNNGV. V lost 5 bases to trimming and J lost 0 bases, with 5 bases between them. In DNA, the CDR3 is TGTGCCAGCAGCCTGTACTCTGGAAACACCATATATTTT. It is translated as CASSLYSGNTIYF.

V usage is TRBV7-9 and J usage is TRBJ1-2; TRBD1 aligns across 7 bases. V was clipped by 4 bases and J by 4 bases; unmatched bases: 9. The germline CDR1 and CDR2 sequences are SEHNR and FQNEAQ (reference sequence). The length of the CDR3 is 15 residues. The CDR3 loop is CASSSQGQTLYGYTF. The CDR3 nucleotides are TGTGCCAGCAGCTCCCAGGGACAGACCCTCTATGGCTACACCTTC.

In DNA, the CDR3 is TGTGCCAGCAGCTTAATCGGGACTAGCACAGATACGCAGTATTTT. This translates into CASSLIGTSTDTQYF. J is TRBJ2-3 and V is TRBV7-2; tentative D call: TRBD2 (6 bases). V lost 2 bases and J lost 0, with 9 bases in between. The CDR3 loop spans 15 amino acids. Germline V gene data show CDR1 as SGHTA and CDR2 as FQGNSA.

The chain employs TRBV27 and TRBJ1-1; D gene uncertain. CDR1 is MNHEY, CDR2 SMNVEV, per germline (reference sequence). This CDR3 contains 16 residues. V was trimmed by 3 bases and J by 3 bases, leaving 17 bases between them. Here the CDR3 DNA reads TGTGCCAGCAGTTTTAGGTCGGGGATGGGAGACACTGAAGCTTTCTTT. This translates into CASSFRSGMGDTEAFF.

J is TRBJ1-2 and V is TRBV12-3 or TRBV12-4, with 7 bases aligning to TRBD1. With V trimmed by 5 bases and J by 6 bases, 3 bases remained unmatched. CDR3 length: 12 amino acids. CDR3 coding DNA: TGTGCCAGCAGTAGGGGGCAGGATGGCTACACCTTC. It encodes CASSRGQDGYTF.

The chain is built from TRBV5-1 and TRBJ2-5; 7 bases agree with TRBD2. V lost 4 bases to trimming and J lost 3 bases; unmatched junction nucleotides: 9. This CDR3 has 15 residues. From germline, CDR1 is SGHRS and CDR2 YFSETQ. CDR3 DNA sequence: TGCGCCAGCAGCAGAGTAGCGGGTCTAGAAGAGACCCAGTACTTC. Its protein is CASSRVAGLEETQYF.

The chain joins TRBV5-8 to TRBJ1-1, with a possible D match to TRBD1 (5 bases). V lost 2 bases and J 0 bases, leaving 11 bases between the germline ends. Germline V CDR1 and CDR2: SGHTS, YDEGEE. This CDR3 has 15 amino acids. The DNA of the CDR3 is TGTGCCAGCAGCTTCCCTGGGGCAGTGAACACTGAAGCTTTCTTT. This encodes CASSFPGAVNTEAFF.

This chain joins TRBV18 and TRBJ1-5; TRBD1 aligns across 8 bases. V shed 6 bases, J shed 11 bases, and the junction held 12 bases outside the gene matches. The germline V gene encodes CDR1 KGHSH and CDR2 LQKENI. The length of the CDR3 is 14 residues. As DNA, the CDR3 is TGTGCCAGCTCCGCGGCGGACAGGGTCGGGACCCAGCATTTT. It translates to CASSAADRVGTQHF.

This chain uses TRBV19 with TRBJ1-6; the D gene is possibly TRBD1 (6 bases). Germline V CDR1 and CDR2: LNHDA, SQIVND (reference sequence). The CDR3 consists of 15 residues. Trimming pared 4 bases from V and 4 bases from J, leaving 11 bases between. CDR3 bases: TGTGCCAGTAGTAGGGGGCCGAGGTATAATTCACCCCTCCACTTT. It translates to CASSRGPRYNSPLHF.

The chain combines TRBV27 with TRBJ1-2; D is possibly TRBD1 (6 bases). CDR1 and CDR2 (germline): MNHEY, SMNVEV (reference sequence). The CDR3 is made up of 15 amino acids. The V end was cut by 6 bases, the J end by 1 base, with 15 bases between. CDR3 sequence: CASRYREDFNYGYTF. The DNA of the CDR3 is TGTGCCAGCAGGTACAGGGAAGATTTTAACTATGGCTACACCTTC.

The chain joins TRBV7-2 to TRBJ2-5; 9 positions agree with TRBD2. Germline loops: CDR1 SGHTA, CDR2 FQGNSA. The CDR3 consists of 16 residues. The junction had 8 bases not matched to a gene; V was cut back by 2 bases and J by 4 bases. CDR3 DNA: TGTGCCAGCAGCTTAAACGCAGCGGGGGGTGGAGAGACCCAGTACTTC. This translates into CASSLNAAGGGETQYF.

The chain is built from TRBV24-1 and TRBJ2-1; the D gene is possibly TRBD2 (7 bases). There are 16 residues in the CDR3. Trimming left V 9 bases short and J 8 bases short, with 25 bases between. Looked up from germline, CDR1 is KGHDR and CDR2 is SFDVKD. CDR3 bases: TGTGCCACCGCGGGGGCGGGGGTAGTTTTTTCCGATGAGCAGTTCTTC. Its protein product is CATAGAGVVFSDEQFF.

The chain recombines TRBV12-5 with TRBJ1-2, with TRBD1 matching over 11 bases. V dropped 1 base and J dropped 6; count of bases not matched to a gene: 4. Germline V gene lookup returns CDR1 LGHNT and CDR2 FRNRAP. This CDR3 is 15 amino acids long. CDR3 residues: CASGLGRGQGDGYTF. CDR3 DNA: TGTGCTAGTGGTTTGGGGAGGGGACAGGGGGATGGCTACACCTTC.

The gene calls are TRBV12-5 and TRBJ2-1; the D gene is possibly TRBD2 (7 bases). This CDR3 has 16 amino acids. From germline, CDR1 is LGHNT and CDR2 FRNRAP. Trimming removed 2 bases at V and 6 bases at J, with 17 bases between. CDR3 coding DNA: TGTGCTAGTGGTTTGTCTGAGGGGGGGGCGGGCAATGAGCAGTTCTTC. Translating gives CASGLSEGGAGNEQFF.

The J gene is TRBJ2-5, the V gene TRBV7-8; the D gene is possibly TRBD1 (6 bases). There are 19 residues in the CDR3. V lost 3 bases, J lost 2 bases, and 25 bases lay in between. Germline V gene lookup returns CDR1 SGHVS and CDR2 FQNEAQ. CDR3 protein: CASSFQPTTDRLIQETQYF. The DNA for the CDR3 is TGTGCCAGCAGCTTCCAACCCACTACAGACAGGTTAATTCAAGAGACCCAGTACTTC. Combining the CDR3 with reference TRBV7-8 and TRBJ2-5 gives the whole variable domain GAGVSQSPRYKVAKRGQDVALRCDPISGHVSLFWYQQALGQGPEFLTYFQNEAQLDKSGLPSDRFFAERPEGSVSTLKIQRTQQEDSAVYLCASSFQPTTDRLIQETQYFGPGTRLLVL.

The CDR3 DNA follows: TGTGCCAGCAACAGGCCCAATCAGCCCCAGCATTTT. It encodes CASNRPNQPQHF. The chain carries TRBV6-5 and TRBJ1-5; D possibly corresponds to TRBD1 (5 bases). The CDR3 sequence is 12 residues long. The germline CDR1 and CDR2 sequences are MNHEY and SVGAGI. The V gene lost 7 bases and the J gene lost 3 bases, with 7 bases spanning the gap.

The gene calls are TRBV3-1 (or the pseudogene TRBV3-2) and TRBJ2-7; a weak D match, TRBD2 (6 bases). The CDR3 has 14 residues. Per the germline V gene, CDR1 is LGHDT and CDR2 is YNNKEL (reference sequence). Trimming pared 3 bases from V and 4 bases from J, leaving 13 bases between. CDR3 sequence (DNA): TGTGCCAGCAGCCAGGGGGGAGGATGGTACGAGCAGTACTTC. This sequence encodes CASSQGGGWYEQYF.

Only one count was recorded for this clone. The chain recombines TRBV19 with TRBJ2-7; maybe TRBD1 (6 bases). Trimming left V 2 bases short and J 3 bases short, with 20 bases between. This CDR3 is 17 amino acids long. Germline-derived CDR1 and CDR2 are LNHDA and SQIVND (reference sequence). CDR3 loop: CASSITRTAVSIYEQYF. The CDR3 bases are TGTGCCAGTAGTATAACCCGGACAGCCGTCTCCATCTACGAGCAGTACTTC. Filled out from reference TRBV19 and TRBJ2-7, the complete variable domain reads DGGITQSPKYLFRKEGQNVTLSCEQNLNHDAMYWYRQDPGQGLRLIYYSQIVNDFQKGDIAEGYSVSREKKESFPLTVTSAQKNPTAFYLCASSITRTAVSIYEQYFGPGTRLTVT.

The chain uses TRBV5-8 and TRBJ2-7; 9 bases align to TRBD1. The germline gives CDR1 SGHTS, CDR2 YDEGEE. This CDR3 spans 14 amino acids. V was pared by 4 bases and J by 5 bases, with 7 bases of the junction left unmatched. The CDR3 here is CASSRQGGAHEQYF. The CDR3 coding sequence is TGTGCCAGCAGCCGACAGGGGGGAGCCCACGAGCAGTACTTC.

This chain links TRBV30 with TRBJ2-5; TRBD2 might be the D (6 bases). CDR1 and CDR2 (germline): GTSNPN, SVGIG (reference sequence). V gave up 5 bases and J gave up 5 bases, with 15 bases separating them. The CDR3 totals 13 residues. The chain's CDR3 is CAWGRLAGETQYF. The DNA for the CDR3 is TGTGCCTGGGGACGATTGGCGGGGGAGACCCAGTACTTC. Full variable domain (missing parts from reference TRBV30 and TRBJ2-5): SQTIHQWPATLVQPVGSPLSLECTVEGTSNPNLYWYRQAAGRGLQLLFYSVGIGQISSEVPQNLSASRPQDRQFILSSKKLLLSDSGFYLCAWGRLAGETQYFGPGTRLLVL.

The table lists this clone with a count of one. For the CDR3, the DNA is TGTGCCGTAAACAGGGAGACTAGCACAGATACGCAGTATTTT. This gives the protein CAVNRETSTDTQYF. V is TRBV10-3 and J is TRBJ2-3; tentative D call: TRBD1 (6 bases). This CDR3 has 14 residues. Trimming pared 11 bases from V and 0 bases from J, leaving 15 bases between. CDR1 and CDR2 (germline): ENHRY, SYGVKD.